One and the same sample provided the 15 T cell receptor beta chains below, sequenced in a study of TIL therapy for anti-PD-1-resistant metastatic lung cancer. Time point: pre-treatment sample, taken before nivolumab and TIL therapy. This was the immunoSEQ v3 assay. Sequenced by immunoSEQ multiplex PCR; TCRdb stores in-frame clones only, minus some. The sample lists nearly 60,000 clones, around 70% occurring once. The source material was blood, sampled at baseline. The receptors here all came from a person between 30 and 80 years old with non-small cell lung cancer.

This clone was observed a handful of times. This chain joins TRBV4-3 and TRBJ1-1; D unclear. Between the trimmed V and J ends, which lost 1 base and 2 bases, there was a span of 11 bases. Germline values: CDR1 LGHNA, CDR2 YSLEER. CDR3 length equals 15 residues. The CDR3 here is CASSQGTLGNTEAFF. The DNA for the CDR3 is TGCGCCAGCAGCCAAGGGACGTTGGGCAACACTGAAGCTTTCTTT.

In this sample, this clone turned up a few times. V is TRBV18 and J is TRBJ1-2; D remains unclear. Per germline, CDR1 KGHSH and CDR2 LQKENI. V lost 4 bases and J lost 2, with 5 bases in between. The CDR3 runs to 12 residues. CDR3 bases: TGTGCCAGCTCACAGGGAAACTATGGCTACACCTTC. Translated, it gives CASSQGNYGYTF.

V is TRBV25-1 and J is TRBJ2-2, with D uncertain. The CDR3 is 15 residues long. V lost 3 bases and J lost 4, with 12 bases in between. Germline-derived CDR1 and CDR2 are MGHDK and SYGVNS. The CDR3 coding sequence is TGTGCCAGCAGTGACGTCCAGCGACCCACCGGGGAGCTGTTTTTT. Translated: CASSDVQRPTGELFF.

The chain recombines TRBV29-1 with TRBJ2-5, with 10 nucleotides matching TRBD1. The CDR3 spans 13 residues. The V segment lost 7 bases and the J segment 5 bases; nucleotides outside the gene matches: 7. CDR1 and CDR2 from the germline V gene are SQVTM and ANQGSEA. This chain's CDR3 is CSGLGQGFETQYF. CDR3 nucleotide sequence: TGCAGCGGTCTGGGACAGGGGTTTGAGACCCAGTACTTC.

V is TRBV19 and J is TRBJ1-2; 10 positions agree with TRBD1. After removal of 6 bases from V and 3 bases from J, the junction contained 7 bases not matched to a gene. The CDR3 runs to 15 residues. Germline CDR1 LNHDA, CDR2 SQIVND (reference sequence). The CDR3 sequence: CASSPDRGVDYGYTF. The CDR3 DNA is TGTGCCAGTAGCCCGGACAGGGGGGTAGACTATGGCTACACCTTC.

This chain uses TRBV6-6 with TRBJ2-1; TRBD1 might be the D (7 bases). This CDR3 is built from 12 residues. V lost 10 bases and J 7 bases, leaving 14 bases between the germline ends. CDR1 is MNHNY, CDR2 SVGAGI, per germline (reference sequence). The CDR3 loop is CATNRGGNEQFF. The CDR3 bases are TGTGCCACCAACAGGGGAGGTAATGAGCAGTTCTTC.

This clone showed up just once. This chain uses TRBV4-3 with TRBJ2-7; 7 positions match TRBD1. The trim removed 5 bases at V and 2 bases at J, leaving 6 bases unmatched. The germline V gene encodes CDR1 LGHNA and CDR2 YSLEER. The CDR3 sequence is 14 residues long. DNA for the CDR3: TGCGCCAGCAGCTTTCACAGGGGACCCTACGAGCAGTACTTC. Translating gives CASSFHRGPYEQYF.

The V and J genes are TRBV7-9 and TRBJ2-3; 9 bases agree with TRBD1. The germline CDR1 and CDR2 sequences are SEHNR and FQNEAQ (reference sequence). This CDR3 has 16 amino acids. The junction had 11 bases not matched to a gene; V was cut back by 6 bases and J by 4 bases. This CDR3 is CASRELQGAGSDTQYF. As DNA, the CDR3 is TGTGCCAGCAGGGAATTACAGGGGGCCGGTTCAGATACGCAGTATTTT.

The CDR3 is CASSSDRGRIRPQHF. The CDR3, as DNA: TGTGCCAGTAGCTCCGACAGGGGGCGGATCAGGCCCCAGCATTTT. The rearrangement uses TRBV19 and TRBJ1-5; 10 nucleotides agree with TRBD1. Germline CDR1 reads LNHDA; CDR2 reads SQIVND (reference sequence). This CDR3 region has 15 residues. J lost 9 bases, V lost 6 bases, and 11 bases had no gene match.

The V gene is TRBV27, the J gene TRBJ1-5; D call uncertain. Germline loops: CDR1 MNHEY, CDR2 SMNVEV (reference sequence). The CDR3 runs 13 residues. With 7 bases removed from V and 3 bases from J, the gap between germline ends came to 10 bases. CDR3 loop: CASKQANNQPQHF. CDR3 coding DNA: TGTGCCAGCAAACAAGCAAACAATCAGCCCCAGCATTTT.

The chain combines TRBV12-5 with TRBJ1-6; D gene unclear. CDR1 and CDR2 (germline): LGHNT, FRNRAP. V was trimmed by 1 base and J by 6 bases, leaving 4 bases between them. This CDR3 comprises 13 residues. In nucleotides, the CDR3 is TGTGCTAGTGGTTTGGATCGTAATTCACCCCTCCACTTT. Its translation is CASGLDRNSPLHF.

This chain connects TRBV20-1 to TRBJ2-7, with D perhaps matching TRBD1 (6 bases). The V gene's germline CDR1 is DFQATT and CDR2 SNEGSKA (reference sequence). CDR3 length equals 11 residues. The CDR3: CSGRDTYEQYF. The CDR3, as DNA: TGCAGCGGCCGGGACACCTACGAGCAGTACTTC.

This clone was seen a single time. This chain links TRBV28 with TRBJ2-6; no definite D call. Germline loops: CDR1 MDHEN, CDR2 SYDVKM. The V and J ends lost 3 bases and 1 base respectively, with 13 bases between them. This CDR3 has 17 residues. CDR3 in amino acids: CASSLEQSRSGANVLTF. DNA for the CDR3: TGTGCCAGCAGTTTGGAGCAGAGTAGGTCTGGGGCCAACGTCCTGACTTTC. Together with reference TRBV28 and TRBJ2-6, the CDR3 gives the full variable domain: DVKVTQSSRYLVKRTGEKVFLECVQDMDHENMFWYRQDPGLGLRLIYFSYDVKMKEKGDIPEGYSVSREKKERFSLILESASTNQTSMYLCASSLEQSRSGANVLTFGAGSRLTVL.

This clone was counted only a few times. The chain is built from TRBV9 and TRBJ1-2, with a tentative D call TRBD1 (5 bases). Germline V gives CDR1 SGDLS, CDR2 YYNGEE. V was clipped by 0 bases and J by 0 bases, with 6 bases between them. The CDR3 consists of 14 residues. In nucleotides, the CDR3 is TGTGCCAGCAGCGTAGGGACAACTAACTATGGCTACACCTTC. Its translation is CASSVGTTNYGYTF. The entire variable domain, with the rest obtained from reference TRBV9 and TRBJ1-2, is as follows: DSGVTQTPKHLITATGQRVTLRCSPRSGDLSVYWYQQSLDQGLQFLIQYYNGEERAKGNILERFSAQQFPDLHSELNLSSLELGDSALYFCASSVGTTNYGYTFGSGTRLTVV.

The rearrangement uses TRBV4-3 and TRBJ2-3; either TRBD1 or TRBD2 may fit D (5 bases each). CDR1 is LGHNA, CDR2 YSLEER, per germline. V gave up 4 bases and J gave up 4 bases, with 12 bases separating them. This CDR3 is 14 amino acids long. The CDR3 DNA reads TGCGCCAGCAGCCTACAGAGGGGCCCAGATACGCAGTATTTT. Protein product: CASSLQRGPDTQYF.